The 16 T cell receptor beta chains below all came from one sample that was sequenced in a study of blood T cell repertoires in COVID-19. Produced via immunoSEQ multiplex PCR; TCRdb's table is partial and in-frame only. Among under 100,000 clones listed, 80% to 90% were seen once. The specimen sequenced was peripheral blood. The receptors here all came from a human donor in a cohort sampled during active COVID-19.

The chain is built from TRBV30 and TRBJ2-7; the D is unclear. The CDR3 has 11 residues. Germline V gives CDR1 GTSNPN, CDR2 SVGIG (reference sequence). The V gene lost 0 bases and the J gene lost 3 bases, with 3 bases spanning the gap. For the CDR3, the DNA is TGTGCCTGGAGTGTCTACTACGAGCAGTACTTC. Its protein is CAWSVYYEQYF.

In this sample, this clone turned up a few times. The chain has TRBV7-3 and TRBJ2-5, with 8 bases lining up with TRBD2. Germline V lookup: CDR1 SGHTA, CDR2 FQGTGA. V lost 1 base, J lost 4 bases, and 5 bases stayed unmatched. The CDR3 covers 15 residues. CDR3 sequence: CASSLRGLGGETQYF. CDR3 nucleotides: TGTGCCAGCAGCTTAAGGGGACTAGGGGGAGAGACCCAGTACTTC.

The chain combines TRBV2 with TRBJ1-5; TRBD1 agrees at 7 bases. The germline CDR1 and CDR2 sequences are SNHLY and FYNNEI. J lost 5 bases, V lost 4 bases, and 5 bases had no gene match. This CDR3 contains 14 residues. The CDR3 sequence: CASSVQGGDQPQHF. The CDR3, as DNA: TGTGCCAGCAGTGTGCAGGGGGGAGATCAGCCCCAGCATTTT.

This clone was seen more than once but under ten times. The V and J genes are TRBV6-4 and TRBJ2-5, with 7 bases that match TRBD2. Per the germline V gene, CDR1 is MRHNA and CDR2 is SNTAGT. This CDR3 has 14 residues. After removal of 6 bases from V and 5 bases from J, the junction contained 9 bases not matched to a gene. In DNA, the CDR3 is TGTGCCAGCAGCCCGGGACTAAACTCTGAGACCCAGTACTTC. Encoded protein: CASSPGLNSETQYF.

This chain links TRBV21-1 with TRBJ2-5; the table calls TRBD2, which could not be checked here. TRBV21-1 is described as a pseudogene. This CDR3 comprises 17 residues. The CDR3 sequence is CASNSEGGNGPQETQYF. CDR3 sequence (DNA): TGTGCCAGCAACTCCGAAGGAGGGAATGGCCCCCAAGAGACCCAGTACTTC.

The CDR3 protein is CASSMELATDNEQFF. The CDR3, as DNA: TGTGCCAGTAGTATGGAACTAGCGACGGACAATGAGCAGTTCTTC. This chain connects TRBV19 to TRBJ2-1, with 7 positions matching TRBD2. Per germline, CDR1 LNHDA and CDR2 SQIVND (reference sequence). Trimming took 3 bases from V and 5 from J; bases not matched to a gene: 7. The CDR3 sequence is 15 residues long.

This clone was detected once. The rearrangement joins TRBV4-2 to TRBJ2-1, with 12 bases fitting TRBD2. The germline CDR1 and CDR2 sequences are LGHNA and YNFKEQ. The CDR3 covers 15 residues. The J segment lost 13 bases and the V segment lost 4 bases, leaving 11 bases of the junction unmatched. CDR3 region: CASSPSETSGGSQFF. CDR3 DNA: TGTGCCAGCAGCCCCTCGGAGACTAGCGGGGGATCCCAGTTCTTC.

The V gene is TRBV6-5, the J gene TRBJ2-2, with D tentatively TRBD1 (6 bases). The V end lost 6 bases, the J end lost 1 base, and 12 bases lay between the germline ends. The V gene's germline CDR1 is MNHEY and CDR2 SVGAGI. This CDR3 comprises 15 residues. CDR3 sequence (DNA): TGTGCCAGCAGCCTTCAACAGGGGAACACCGGGGAGCTGTTTTTT. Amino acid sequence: CASSLQQGNTGELFF.

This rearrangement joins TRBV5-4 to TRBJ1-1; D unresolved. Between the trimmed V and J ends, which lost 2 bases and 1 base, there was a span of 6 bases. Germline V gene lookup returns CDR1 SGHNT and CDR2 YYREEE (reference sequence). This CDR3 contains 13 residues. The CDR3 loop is CASSFSGNTEAFF. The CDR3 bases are TGTGCCAGCAGCTTTAGCGGGAACACTGAAGCTTTCTTT.

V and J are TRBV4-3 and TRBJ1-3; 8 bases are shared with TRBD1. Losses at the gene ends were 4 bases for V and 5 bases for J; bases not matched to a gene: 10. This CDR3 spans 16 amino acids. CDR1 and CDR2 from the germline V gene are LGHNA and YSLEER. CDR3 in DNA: TGCGCCAGCAGCCTCTCGAGTACAGGGGGGAGAAACACCATATATTTT. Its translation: CASSLSSTGGRNTIYF.

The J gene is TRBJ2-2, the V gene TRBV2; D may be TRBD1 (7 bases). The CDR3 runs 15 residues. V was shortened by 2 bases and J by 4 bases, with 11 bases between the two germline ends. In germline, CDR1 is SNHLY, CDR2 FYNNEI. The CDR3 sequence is CASSEQGGGTGELFF. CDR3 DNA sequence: TGTGCCAGCAGTGAACAGGGGGGAGGCACCGGGGAGCTGTTTTTT.

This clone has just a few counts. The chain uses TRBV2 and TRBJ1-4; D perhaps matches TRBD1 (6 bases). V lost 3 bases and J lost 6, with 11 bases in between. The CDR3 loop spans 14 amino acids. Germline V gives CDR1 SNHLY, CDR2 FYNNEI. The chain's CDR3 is CASSDAAGDEKLFF. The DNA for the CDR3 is TGTGCCAGCAGTGATGCGGCAGGGGATGAAAAACTGTTTTTT.

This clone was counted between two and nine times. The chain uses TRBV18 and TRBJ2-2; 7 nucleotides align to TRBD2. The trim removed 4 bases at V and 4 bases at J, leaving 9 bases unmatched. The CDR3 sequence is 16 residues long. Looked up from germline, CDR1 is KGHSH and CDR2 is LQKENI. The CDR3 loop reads CASSRSLAEVTGELFF. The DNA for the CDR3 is TGTGCCAGCTCACGGTCCCTAGCGGAAGTCACCGGGGAGCTGTTTTTT.

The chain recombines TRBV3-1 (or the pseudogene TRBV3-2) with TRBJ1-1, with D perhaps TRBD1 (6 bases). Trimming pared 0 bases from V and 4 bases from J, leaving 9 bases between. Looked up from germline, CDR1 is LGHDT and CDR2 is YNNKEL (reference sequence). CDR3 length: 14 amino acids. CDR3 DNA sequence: TGTGCCAGCAGCCAAGAATGGACAGTCACTGAAGCTTTCTTT. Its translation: CASSQEWTVTEAFF.

CDR3: CASSQADTQYF. In DNA, the CDR3 is TGTGCCAGCAGCCAAGCTGATACGCAGTATTTT. The gene calls are TRBV3-1 (or the pseudogene TRBV3-2) and TRBJ2-3; D not certain. With 1 base removed from V and 6 bases from J, the gap between germline ends came to 2 bases. Per germline, CDR1 LGHDT and CDR2 YNNKEL (reference sequence). The CDR3 extends over 11 amino acids.

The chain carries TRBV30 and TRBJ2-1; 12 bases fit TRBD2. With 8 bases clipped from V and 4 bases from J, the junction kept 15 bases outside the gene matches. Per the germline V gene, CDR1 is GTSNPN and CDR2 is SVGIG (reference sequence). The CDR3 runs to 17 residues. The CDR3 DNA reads TGTGCCGGCACGGGGCTAGCGGGGGGGCCGAGATACAATGAGCAGTTCTTC. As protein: CAGTGLAGGPRYNEQFF.